Listed here is a single T cell receptor (beta chain). The antigen remains undetermined. This CDR3 is built from 16 residues. The junction had 3 bases not matched to a gene; V was cut back by 0 bases and J by 4 bases. Germline CDR1 and CDR2: SGHRS and YFSETQ. The sample originates from a study of shared clonotypes between healthy human individuals. General observations from the study: Memory subsets generally showed smaller estimated richness than naive subsets did.

Deep-level assay runs were performed. Here immunoSEQ multiplex PCR was the method, and the copy in TCRdb shows in-frame clones only, minus some. The sample shows under 2.5 million clones, around 92% of them seen only once. The J gene is TRBJ2-3, the V gene TRBV5-1; 12 positions agree with TRBD2. This TCR came from a young man in good health. Some clones in this sample may be carry-over from other donors' samples. Input material: naive CD4+ T cells from PBMCs. Regarding subset: CD45RA+ positively selected. DNA for the CDR3: TGCGCCAGCAGCTTGGGACTAGCGGGAGTTCCAGATACGCAGTATTTT. Protein: CASSLGLAGVPDTQYF.